This T cell receptor beta chain was found in a study of T cell responses to AZD1222 COVID-19 vaccine. CDR1 is SGHRS, CDR2 YFSETQ, per germline. The CDR3 runs to 17 residues. Trimming took 4 bases from V and 0 from J; bases not matched to a gene: 6. Turning to this clone: What it recognizes is unknown.

The study's findings and limits: Following two doses of AZD1222, Spike-specific TCR breadth and depth rose.

Assay used: immunoSEQ multiplex PCR; TCRdb lists only in-frame clones, some missing. Among some 150,000 clones, around 88% were seen once, and the ten largest hold 3% to 4%. The sequence derives from an adult in good health. V usage is TRBV5-1 and J usage is TRBJ2-6, with 8 positions matching TRBD1. This specimen consisted of peripheral blood, obtained on day 0 of MenACWY control vaccination. The CDR3 nucleotides are TGCGCCAGCAGCGGACAGGGTCCCAACTCTGGGGCCAACGTCCTGACTTTC. It encodes CASSGQGPNSGANVLTF.